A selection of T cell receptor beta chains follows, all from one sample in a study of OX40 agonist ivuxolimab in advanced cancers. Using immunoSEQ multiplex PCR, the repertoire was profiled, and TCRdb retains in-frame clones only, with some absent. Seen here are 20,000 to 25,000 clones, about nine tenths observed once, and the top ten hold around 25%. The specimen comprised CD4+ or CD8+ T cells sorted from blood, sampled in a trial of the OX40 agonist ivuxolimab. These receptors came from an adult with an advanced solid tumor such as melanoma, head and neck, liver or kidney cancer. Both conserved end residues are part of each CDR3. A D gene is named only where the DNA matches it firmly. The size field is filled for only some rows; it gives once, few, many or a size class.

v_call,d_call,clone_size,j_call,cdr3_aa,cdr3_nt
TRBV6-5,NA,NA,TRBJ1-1,CASSAGGPNTEAFF,TGTGCCAGCAGTGCGGGGGGCCCCAACACTGAAGCTTTCTTT
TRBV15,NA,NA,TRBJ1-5,CATSRDGQPQHF,TGTGCCACCAGCAGAGACGGGCAGCCCCAGCATTTT
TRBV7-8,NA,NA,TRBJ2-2,CASSLSSRGTPNTGELFF,TGTGCCAGCAGCTTAAGTTCAAGAGGGACCCCGAACACCGGGGAGCTGTTTTTT
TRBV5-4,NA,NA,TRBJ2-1,CASSSYHPLALNEQFF,TGTGCCAGCAGCTCCTATCACCCCCTAGCCCTCAATGAGCAGTTCTTC
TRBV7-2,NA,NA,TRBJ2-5,CASSDERETQYF,TGTGCCAGCAGCGATGAGCGAGAGACCCAGTACTTC
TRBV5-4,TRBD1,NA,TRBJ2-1,CAGQGGGSSYNEQFF,TGTGCCGGACAGGGGGGTGGGAGCTCCTACAATGAGCAGTTCTTC
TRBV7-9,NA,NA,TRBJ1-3,CASSSPYRDTIYF,TGTGCCAGCAGTTCCCCCTACCGCGACACCATATATTTT
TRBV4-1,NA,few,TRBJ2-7,CASSPEGLEQYF,TGCGCCAGCAGCCCGGAGGGTCTCGAGCAGTACTTC
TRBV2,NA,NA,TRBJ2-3,CASDPGGTDTQYF,TGTGCCAGCGACCCAGGGGGCACAGATACGCAGTATTTT
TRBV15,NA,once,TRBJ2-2,CATSGGETGELFF,TGTGCCACCAGTGGCGGGGAGACCGGGGAGCTGTTTTTT
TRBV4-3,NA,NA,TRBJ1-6,CASSQDLGRNSPLHF,TGCGCCAGCAGCCAAGATCTAGGACGAAATTCACCCCTCCACTTT
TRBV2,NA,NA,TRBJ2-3,CASSLSRDTQYF,TGTGCCAGCAGTTTATCCCGAGATACGCAGTATTTT
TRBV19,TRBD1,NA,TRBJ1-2,CASWGQGAEGNNYGYTF,TGTGCCAGTTGGGGACAGGGGGCTGAGGGTAACAACTATGGCTACACCTTC
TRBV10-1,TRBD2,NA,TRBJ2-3,CASTSGTRHSTDTQYF,TGCGCCAGCACCTCTGGGACTAGACATAGCACAGATACGCAGTATTTT
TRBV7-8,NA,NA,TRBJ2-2,CASSLLWGADGELFF,TGTGCCAGCAGCCTACTGTGGGGGGCGGACGGGGAGCTGTTTTTT
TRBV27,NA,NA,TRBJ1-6,CASSFPNSPLHF,TGTGCCAGCAGTTTCCCGAATTCACCCCTCCACTTT
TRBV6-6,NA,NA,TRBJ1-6,CATRALSPLHF,TGTGCCACCAGAGCCCTTTCACCCCTCCACTTT
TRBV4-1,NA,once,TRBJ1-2,CASSQDSSYLGYTF,TGCGCCAGCAGCCAAGATTCGAGTTACCTTGGCTACACCTTC
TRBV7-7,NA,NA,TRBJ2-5,CASSLALTAGGETQYF,TGTGCTAGCAGCTTAGCGCTCACCGCAGGGGGGGAGACCCAGTACTTC
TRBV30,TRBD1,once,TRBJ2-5,CAWMRGLAMEQYF,TGTGCCTGGATGAGGGGGCTAGCTATGGAGCAGTACTTC
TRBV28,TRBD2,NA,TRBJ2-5,CASIPGLAGGKIQETQYF,TGTGCCAGCATCCCAGGTCTAGCGGGGGGGAAAATCCAAGAGACCCAGTACTTC
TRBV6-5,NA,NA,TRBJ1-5,CASSSPKAWDTQHF,TGTGCCAGCAGCTCTCCGAAAGCCTGGGACACCCAGCATTTT
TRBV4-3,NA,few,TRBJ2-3,CASSQLPGAPSTDTQYF,TGCGCCAGCAGCCAACTTCCGGGAGCCCCTAGCACAGATACGCAGTATTTT
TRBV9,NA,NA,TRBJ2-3,CASSARRGDTQYF,TGTGCCAGCAGCGCCCGCAGGGGCGATACGCAGTATTTT
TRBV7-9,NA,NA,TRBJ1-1,CASSYDSPEAFF,TGTGCCAGCAGTTACGACAGCCCCGAAGCTTTCTTT
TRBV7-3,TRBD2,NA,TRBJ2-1,CASSLEASGVYNEQFF,TGTGCCAGCAGCTTGGAGGCTAGCGGGGTATACAATGAGCAGTTCTTC
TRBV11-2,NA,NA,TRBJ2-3,CASSPNWAGDTQYF,TGTGCCAGCAGCCCCAACTGGGCAGGCGATACGCAGTATTTT
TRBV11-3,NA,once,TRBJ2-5,CASSLVRGETQYF,TGTGCCAGCAGCTTAGTTAGGGGCGAGACCCAGTACTTC